This TCR beta chain was obtained from a study of identical twins. Per the germline V gene, CDR1 is SEHNR and CDR2 is FQNEAQ (reference sequence). The CDR3 extends over 13 amino acids. V was clipped by 0 bases and J by 5 bases, with 7 bases between them. From the 5' RACE reads, TCRdb called clonotypes with MiXCR, one entry per CDR3 protein. The sample holds hundreds of thousands of distinct CDR3 sequences, 15% to 20% seen once. This clonotype has ten or more counts. In addition, the sample was reused for a study of T cells expressing NK-cell markers. That study adds: HCMV seropositivity characterized most of the eight sequenced donors, and seronegativity one.

The sample was PBMCs. This receptor was obtained from a woman under 30 in good health. This chain links TRBV7-9 with TRBJ1-2; D call uncertain. The CDR3 nucleotides read TGTGCCAGCAGCTTAGCAGTACGATATGGCTACACCTTC. It specifies CASSLAVRYGYTF.